This T cell receptor beta chain is drawn from a study of vaccination and CD4 T cells after COVID-19. Background on the study: Post-diagnosis, post-COVID samples were collected after a median about 95 days, ranging 35 to 161. The cells in question were stimulated using overlapping spike peptides derived from SARS-CoV-2, HCoV-NL63, HCoV-OC43 and HCoV-229E.

An Oncomine TCR Beta short-read assay was used to sequence the DNA from cultured CD4+ T cells. Each CDR3 protein gets one entry after TCRdb re-called the PCR reads with MiXCR. The data show roughly 13,000 distinct CDR3 sequences, with around 59% seen just once and roughly a fifth held by the top ten. Stated treatment: approximately nine-day PBMC culture with coronavirus spike peptide pools or control peptides (ViraFEST assay). ViraFEST enlarged antigen-specific T cell populations with peptide pools and afterwards sequenced TCRs. V was cut by 1 base and J by 0 bases, with 9 bases left in between. Germline V lookup: CDR1 SEHNR, CDR2 FQNEAQ (reference sequence). This CDR3 spans 16 amino acids. A remark on this clonotype: Antigen unknown.

This rearrangement joins TRBV7-9 to TRBJ2-2; D unclear. The receptor was isolated from a human donor who had recovered from COVID-19. Sequencing input: CD4+ T cells from blood, cultured in vitro. The DNA for the CDR3 is TGTGCCAGCAGCTTAGGCCAGGTCACGAACACCGGGGAGCTGTTTTTT. This sequence encodes CASSLGQVTNTGELFF.